This TCR beta chain was identified in a study of blood T cell repertoires in COVID-19. Background on the study: The United States, Italy and Spain supplied acute and convalescent COVID-19 samples. T cells, B-cell-depleted T cells, or PBMCs supplied cDNA or gDNA.

Under the authors' procedure: Estimation of nucleated cell counts was performed using reference gene primer amplification. The data were produced by immunoSEQ multiplex PCR, yet TCRdb's version contains in-frame clones alone and is incomplete. The D gene and trimming were derived from the DNA, and the V and J assignments and clone size from that table. The table shows about 39,000 clones, with approximately 79% occurring only once. The CDR3 is 17 residues long. Germline V gene lookup returns CDR1 SGHVS and CDR2 FQNEAQ. V shed 1 base and J 2 bases; nucleotides not matched to a gene: 7. The clonotype was recovered from a man in his sixties or seventies with acute or convalescent COVID-19. The sequenced material came from peripheral blood. This chain links TRBV7-8 with TRBJ2-1; 8 bases match TRBD2. CDR3 amino acids: CASSLGGAGGTYNEQFF. DNA of the CDR3: TGTGCCAGCAGCTTAGGTGGGGCGGGAGGAACCTACAATGAGCAGTTCTTC. Full variable domain (missing parts from reference TRBV7-8 and TRBJ2-1): GAGVSQSPRYKVAKRGQDVALRCDPISGHVSLFWYQQALGQGPEFLTYFQNEAQLDKSGLPSDRFFAERPEGSVSTLKIQRTQQEDSAVYLCASSLGGAGGTYNEQFFGPGTRLTVL.